This TCR beta chain was identified in a study of CD8 T cells in Susac syndrome. cDNA came from approximately 0.5 to 1 ug RNA primed by random hexamers. TCRdb re-called the immunoSEQ multiplex PCR reads with MiXCR, one entry per CDR3 protein. In the table there are around 140,000 distinct CDR3 sequences, 95% of which are singletons. This CDR3 is built from 12 residues. Trimming stripped 3 bases from V and 10 bases from J, with 7 bases between. Germline CDR1 MDHEN, CDR2 SYDVKM. The diagnostic criteria were recently defined, and patients with Susac syndrome met them for definite or probable disease. This clonotype originated in a human donor with Susac syndrome. The rearrangement uses TRBV28 and TRBJ1-6; no firm D call. The specimen was CD4+ T cells from PBMCs. DNA of the CDR3: TGTGCCAGCAGTTTTCTCCAGTCACCCCTCCACTTT. Translation: CASSFLQSPLHF.